This T cell receptor beta chain was obtained from a study of technical replicates of blood from a few donors. Libraries were prepared by immunoSEQ multiplex PCR; TCRdb keeps only in-frame clonotypes and omits some of them. The profile covers about 62,000 clones, with 87% appearing a single time and about 5% taken by the ten largest. Trimming shortened V by 4 bases and J by 8 bases, and 14 bases separated the two germline ends. The CDR3 loop spans 14 amino acids. The V gene's germline CDR1 is MRHNA and CDR2 SNTAGT. The sequence was obtained from a human donor in good health. Some clones in this sample may be carry-over from other donors' samples. This chain connects TRBV6-4 to TRBJ1-4; D might be TRBD1 (6 bases). The specimen sequenced was PBMCs. CDR3 DNA sequence: TGTGCCAGCAGTGTGCCCAGGGGCGGGGAAAAACTGTTTTTT. It codes for CASSVPRGGEKLFF.